The entry below describes one T cell receptor (beta chain). What it binds is not known. CDR1 and CDR2 (germline): SGHAT, FQNNGV. This CDR3 spans 14 amino acids. The V and J ends lost 4 bases and 10 bases respectively, with 19 bases between them. These data are taken from a study of T cell responses to AZD1222 COVID-19 vaccine. General observations from the study: When two AZD1222 doses had been given, Spike-specific TCR breadth and depth rose.

TCRdb keeps only in-frame clones here, not all; method: immunoSEQ multiplex PCR. The data show 100,000 to 150,000 clones, around 90% seen once. This rearrangement joins TRBV11-2 to TRBJ1-1; no firm D call. This TCR was sampled from an adult in good health. The sample consisted of peripheral blood, taken on day 0 of AZD1222 vaccination. The CDR3 protein is CASSSRAGRVVAFF. CDR3 DNA sequence: TGTGCCAGCAGCTCCCGCGCAGGCCGGGTTGTAGCTTTCTTT.